These 9 T cell receptor beta chains share one sample of origin, sequenced in a study of persistence of HIV-infected CD4 T cells (TCRdb year 2020). In the paper's terms, the treatment or condition label means: suppressive antiretroviral therapy. Lysates of CMV-infected fibroblasts were used at about 10 ug/mL for cell stimulation. Memory populations depleted of antigen-responding cells were obtained by sorting nonresponding CD40L-negative CD69-negative CD45RO-high memory CD4+ T cells. For these TCRs, the target antigens are not known. The immunoSEQ hsTCRB assay version 4, run in survey mode, was used to sequence TCRbeta repertoires from genomic DNA. What TCRdb holds here is the immuneACCESS table cut down to in-frame rearrangements. Part of the clones is not present; checked against another copy, under half of the missing clones reflect an unresolved V gene, and the others are unexplained. The sample table records more than 45,000 clones; over 70% of these occur just once. The top ten clonotypes cover 3% of the sample.

Here the sequenced sample was CD4+ T cells sorted from PBMCs after roughly 18-hour stimulation, taken from a patient who received antiretroviral therapy. Explained via the paper, the cell subset or site label denotes: CD40L-CD69- CD45RO-high memory CD4 T cells not responding to CMV lysate. Receptors were obtained from an adult man with HIV who was CMV-seropositive.

V usage is TRBV5-6 and J usage is TRBJ1-2, with D unresolved. Germline V gene sequence: CDR1 SGHDT, CDR2 YYEEEE. The CDR3 is made up of 17 amino acids. V lost 6 bases to trimming and J lost 8 bases, with 29 bases between them. CDR3 residues: CASTDYPGWQVLFGYTF. The CDR3, as DNA: TGTGCCAGCACCGATTACCCGGGGTGGCAGGTACTTTTCGGCTACACCTTC.

This clone was found a few times. The rearrangement uses TRBV30 and TRBJ2-7, with D possibly called TRBD1 or TRBD2 (5 bases each). Germline V gene sequence: CDR1 GTSNPN, CDR2 SVGIG (reference sequence). CDR3 length equals 12 residues. V lost 5 bases, J lost 7 bases, and 15 bases lay in between. The CDR3 nucleotides read TGTGCCTGGGGAGGAAGGGGAAGGGAGCAGTACTTC. This codes for CAWGGRGREQYF.

V and J are TRBV6-2 or TRBV6-3 and TRBJ1-5, with D tentatively TRBD1 (5 bases). The CDR3 has 16 amino acids. Germline V CDR1 and CDR2: MNHEY, SVGEGT. Deletions cut 2 bases from V and 11 bases from J, with 22 bases between. The CDR3 DNA sequence: TGTGCCAGCAGTTACCCCACAGGCCCTCTAACTCGGACCCAGCATTTT. This sequence encodes CASSYPTGPLTRTQHF.

The V and J genes are TRBV24-1 and TRBJ2-5, with D possibly matching TRBD1 (6 bases). The CDR3 covers 13 residues. Trimming removed 5 bases from V and 4 bases from J, with 10 bases in between. Looked up from germline, CDR1 is KGHDR and CDR2 is SFDVKD. The CDR3 DNA reads TGTGCCACCAGTGCGACAGGAAGAGAGACCCAGTACTTC. Translated, it gives CATSATGRETQYF.

In its sample, this clone is medium-sized. The rearrangement links TRBV7-9 to TRBJ1-1; 11 positions agree with TRBD1. The trim removed 5 bases at V and 5 bases at J, leaving 10 bases unmatched. This CDR3 is 16 amino acids long. Germline CDR1 SEHNR, CDR2 FQNEAQ (reference sequence). CDR3: CASSLGQGAGGTEAFF. As DNA, the CDR3 is TGTGCCAGCAGCCTCGGACAGGGGGCGGGTGGAACTGAAGCTTTCTTT.

This chain uses TRBV3-1 (or the pseudogene TRBV3-2) with TRBJ2-1; 14 bases fit TRBD2. The CDR3 spans 16 residues. J gave up 5 bases and V 5 bases, and 5 bases lay outside the gene matches. Germline loops: CDR1 LGHDT, CDR2 YNNKEL (reference sequence). The CDR3 DNA is TGTGCCAGCAGCGCTAGGACTAGCGGGAGGAACAATGAGCAGTTCTTC. This gives the protein CASSARTSGRNNEQFF.

The chain couples TRBV28 to TRBJ2-6; possibly TRBD1 for D (5 bases). This CDR3 region has 18 residues. Germline V CDR1 and CDR2: MDHEN, SYDVKM. Deletions cut 5 bases from V and 0 bases from J, with 17 bases between. The DNA for the CDR3 is TGTGCCAGCAGTCCCTTCCCAGGGATAGTCTCTGGGGCCAACGTCCTGACTTTC. As protein: CASSPFPGIVSGANVLTF.

The chain joins TRBV4-1 to TRBJ2-7, with TRBD2 identical over 9 bases. CDR1 is MGHRA and CDR2 is YSYEKL in the germline V gene. The V and J ends lost 3 bases and 6 bases, in that order; junction bases with no gene match: 6. The CDR3 totals 14 residues. The CDR3 here is CASSQGLARPEQYF. For the CDR3, the DNA is TGCGCCAGCAGCCAGGGACTAGCTAGACCCGAGCAGTACTTC.

V is TRBV6-2 or TRBV6-3 and J is TRBJ2-1; D uncertain. CDR1 and CDR2 from the germline V gene are MNHEY and SVGEGT. Trimming left V 2 bases short and J 8 bases short, with 4 bases between. The CDR3 has 11 residues. The CDR3 DNA is TGTGCCAGCAGTTACATCGATGAGCAGTTCTTC. Translating it yields CASSYIDEQFF.